This T cell receptor (beta chain) came from a study of early T cells in non-severe SARS-CoV-2 infection. Germline assignment: CDR1 SGHAT and CDR2 FQNNGV. The CDR3 is made up of 15 amino acids. J gave up 2 bases and V 5 bases, and 4 bases lay outside the gene matches. Individual cDNA molecules were tagged with unique molecular identifiers, the study reported. In TCRdb, the 5' RACE reads were re-called with MiXCR into one record per CDR3 protein. The table includes some 82,000 distinct CDR3 sequences, 6% to 7% detected once. The sequencing input was whole blood. The clonotype comes from an adult who was a healthcare worker with PCR-confirmed SARS-CoV-2 infection or an uninfected control (not recorded which). The rearrangement uses TRBV11-2 and TRBJ2-1; 9 bases line up with TRBD2. The CDR3 loop reads CASSKAGGPYNEQFF. CDR3 in DNA: TGTGCCAGCAGCAAAGCGGGAGGTCCCTACAATGAGCAGTTCTTC.